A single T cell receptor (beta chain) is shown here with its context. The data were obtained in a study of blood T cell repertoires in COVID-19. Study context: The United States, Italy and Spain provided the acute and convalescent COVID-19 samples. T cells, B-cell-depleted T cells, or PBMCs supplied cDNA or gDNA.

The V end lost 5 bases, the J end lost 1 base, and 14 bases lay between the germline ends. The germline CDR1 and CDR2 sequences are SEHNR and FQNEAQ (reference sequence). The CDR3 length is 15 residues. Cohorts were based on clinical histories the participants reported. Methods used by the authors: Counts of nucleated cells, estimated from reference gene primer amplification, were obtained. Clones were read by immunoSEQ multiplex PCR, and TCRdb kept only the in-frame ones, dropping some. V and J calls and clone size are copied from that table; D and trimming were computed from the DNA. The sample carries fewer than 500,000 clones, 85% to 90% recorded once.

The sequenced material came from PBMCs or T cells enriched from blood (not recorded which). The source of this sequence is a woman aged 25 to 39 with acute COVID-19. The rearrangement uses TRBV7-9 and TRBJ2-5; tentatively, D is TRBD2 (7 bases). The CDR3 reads CASSPKGGVQETQYF. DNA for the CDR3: TGTGCCAGCAGCCCGAAAGGGGGGGTCCAAGAGACCCAGTACTTC.